The present entry profiles one TCR beta chain with its context. Its antigen is not known. The data are from a study of Ad26.COV2.S vaccination and SARS-CoV-2 variants. About the research overall: Once, or twice with 56 days between doses, Ad26.COV2.S was given intramuscularly.

The J segment lost 7 bases and the V segment lost 5 bases, leaving 12 bases of the junction unmatched. The germline gives CDR1 MNHEY, CDR2 SMNVEV (reference sequence). The CDR3 totals 16 residues. The method was immunoSEQ multiplex PCR; TCRdb's version includes in-frame clones alone and lacks a portion of them. The data contain around 300,000 clones, approximately 86% of them singletons. Whole-study results and caveats: Recipients given vaccine exceeded placebo recipients in spike-specific TCR breadth.

Treatment of the sample: around 19 received Ad26.COV2.S at low or high dose, single or two shots; several received placebo; per-sample allocation not given. The study sampled participants on day 63 after the first vaccine or placebo injection. The specimen was peripheral blood, collected in a trial of Ad26.COV2.S vaccine versus placebo. This clonotype was obtained from a person aged 18-65 years who received the Ad26.COV2.S COVID-19 vaccine or a placebo. V gene TRBV27 combines with J gene TRBJ1-4; 8 bases fit TRBD1. The CDR3 coding sequence is TGTGCCAGCAGTACATTAAACCGGGACAGGTTTGAAAAACTGTTTTTT. Protein sequence: CASSTLNRDRFEKLFF. Combining the CDR3 with reference TRBV27 and TRBJ1-4 gives the whole variable domain EAQVTQNPRYLITVTGKKLTVTCSQNMNHEYMSWYRQDPGLGLRQIYYSMNVEVTDKGDVPEGYKVSRKEKRNFPLILESPSPNQTSLYFCASSTLNRDRFEKLFFGSGTQLSVL.